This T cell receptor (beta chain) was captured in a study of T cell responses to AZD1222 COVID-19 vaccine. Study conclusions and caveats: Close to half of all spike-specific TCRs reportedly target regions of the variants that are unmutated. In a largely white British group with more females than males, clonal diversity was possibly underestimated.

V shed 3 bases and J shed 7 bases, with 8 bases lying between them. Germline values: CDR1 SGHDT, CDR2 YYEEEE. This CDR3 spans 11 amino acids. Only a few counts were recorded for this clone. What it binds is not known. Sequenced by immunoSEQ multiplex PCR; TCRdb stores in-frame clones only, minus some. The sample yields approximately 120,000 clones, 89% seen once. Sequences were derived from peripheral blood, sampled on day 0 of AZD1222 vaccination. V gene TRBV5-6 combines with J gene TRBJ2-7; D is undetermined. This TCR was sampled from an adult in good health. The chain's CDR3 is CASSSGDEQYF. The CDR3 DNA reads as TGTGCCAGCAGCTCGGGCGATGAGCAGTACTTC.